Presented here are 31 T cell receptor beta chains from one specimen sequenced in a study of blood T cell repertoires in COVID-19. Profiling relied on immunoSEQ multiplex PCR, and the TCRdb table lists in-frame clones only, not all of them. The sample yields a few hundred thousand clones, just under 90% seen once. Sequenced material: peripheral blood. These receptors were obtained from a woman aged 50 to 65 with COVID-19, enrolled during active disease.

CDR3 residues: CASTRADGQGSYGYTF. Written as DNA, the CDR3 is TGTGCCAGCACCCGAGCCGACGGACAGGGATCCTATGGCTACACCTTC. The chain couples TRBV3-1 (or the pseudogene TRBV3-2) to TRBJ1-2, with 8 bases matching TRBD1. J lost 4 bases, V lost 7 bases, and 14 bases had no gene match. CDR1 and CDR2 (germline): LGHDT, YNNKEL (reference sequence). The CDR3 runs 16 residues.

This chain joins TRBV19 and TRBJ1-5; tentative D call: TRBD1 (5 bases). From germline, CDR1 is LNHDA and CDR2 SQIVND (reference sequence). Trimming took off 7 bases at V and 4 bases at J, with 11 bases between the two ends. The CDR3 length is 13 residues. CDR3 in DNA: TGTGCCAGTACCCCACAGGCTAATCAGCCCCAGCATTTT. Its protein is CASTPQANQPQHF. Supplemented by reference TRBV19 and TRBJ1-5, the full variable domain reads DGGITQSPKYLFRKEGQNVTLSCEQNLNHDAMYWYRQDPGQGLRLIYYSQIVNDFQKGDIAEGYSVSREKKESFPLTVTSAQKNPTAFYLCASTPQANQPQHFGDGTRLSIL.

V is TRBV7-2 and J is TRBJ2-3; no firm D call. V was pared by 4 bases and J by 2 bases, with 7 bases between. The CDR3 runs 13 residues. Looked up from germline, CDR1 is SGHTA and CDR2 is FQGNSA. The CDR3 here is CASSSLDTDTQYF. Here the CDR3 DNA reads TGTGCCAGCAGCTCCCTAGACACAGATACGCAGTATTTT.

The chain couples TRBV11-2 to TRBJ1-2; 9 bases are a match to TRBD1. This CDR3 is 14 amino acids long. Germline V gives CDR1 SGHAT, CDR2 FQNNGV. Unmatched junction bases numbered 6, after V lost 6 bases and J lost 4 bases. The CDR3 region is CASRGTGIPYGYTF. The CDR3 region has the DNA TGTGCCAGCAGGGGGACAGGGATCCCCTATGGCTACACCTTC.

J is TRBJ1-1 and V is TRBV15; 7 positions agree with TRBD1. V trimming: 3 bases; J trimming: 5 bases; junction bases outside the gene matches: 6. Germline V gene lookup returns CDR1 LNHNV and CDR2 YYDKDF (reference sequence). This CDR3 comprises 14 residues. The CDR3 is CATSSTQGRTEAFF. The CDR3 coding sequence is TGTGCCACCAGCAGCACACAGGGGAGGACTGAAGCTTTCTTT.

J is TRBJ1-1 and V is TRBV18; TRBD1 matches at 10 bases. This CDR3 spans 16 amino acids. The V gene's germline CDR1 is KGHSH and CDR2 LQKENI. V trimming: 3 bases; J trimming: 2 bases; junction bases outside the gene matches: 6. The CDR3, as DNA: TGTGCCAGCTCACCTAGGACAGGGGGGGGCAACACTGAAGCTTTCTTT. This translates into CASSPRTGGGNTEAFF. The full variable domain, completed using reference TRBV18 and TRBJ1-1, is NAGVMQNPRHLVRRRGQEARLRCSPMKGHSHVYWYRQLPEEGLKFMVYLQKENIIDESGMPKERFSAEFPKEGPSILRIQQVVRGDSAAYFCASSPRTGGGNTEAFFGQGTRLTVV.

The CDR3 loop reads CASSYGSSTGEQFF. In DNA form, the CDR3 reads TGTGCCAGCAGTTACGGGTCTAGTACTGGTGAGCAGTTCTTC. This chain links TRBV6-2 or TRBV6-3 with TRBJ2-1; D is ambiguous. Germline CDR1 reads MNHEY; CDR2 reads SVGEGT. Trimming stripped 2 bases from V and 9 bases from J, with 14 bases between. This CDR3 has 14 residues.

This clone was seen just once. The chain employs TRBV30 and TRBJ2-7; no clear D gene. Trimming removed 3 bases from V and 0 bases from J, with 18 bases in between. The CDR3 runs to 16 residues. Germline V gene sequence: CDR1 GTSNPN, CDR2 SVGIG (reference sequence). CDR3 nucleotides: TGTGCCTGGAGAGCGTGGTCAAGGTCCAACTCCTACGAGCAGTACTTC. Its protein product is CAWRAWSRSNSYEQYF.

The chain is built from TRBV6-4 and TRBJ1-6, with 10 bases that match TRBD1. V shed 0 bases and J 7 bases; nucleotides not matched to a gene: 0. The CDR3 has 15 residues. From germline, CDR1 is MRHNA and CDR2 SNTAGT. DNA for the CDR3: TGTGCCAGCAGTGACTCGGGACAGGGGAATTCACCCCTCCACTTT. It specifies CASSDSGQGNSPLHF.

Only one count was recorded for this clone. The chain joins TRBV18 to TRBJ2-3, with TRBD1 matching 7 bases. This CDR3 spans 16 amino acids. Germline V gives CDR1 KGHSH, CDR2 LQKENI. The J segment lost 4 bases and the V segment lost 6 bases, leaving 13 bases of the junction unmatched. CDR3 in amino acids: CASSSSTGVPADTQYF. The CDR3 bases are TGTGCCAGCTCCTCAAGTACAGGGGTGCCGGCAGATACGCAGTATTTT.

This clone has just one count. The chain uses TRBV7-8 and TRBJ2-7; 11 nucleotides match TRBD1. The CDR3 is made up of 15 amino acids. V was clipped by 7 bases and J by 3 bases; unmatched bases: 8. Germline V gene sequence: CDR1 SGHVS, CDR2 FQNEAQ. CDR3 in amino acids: CASNRRDRGNYEQYF. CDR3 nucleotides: TGTGCCAGCAATCGTCGGGACAGGGGGAACTACGAGCAGTACTTC.

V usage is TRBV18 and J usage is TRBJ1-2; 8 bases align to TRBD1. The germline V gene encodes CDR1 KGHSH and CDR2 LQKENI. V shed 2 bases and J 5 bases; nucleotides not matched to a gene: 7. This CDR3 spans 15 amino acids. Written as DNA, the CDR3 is TGTGCCAGCTCACCATTGGACAGGGTTGGTTATGGCTACACCTTC. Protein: CASSPLDRVGYGYTF.

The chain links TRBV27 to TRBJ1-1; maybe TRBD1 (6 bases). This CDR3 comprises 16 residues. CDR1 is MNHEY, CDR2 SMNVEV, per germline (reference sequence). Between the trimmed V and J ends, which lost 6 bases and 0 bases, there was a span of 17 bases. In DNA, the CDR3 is TGTGCCAGCAGCCCTAGACAGGTGGGACTGAACACTGAAGCTTTCTTT. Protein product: CASSPRQVGLNTEAFF.

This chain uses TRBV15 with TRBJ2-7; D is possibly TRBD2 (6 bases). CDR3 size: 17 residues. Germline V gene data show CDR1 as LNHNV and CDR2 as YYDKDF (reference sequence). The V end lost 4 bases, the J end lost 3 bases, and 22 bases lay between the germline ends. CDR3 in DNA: TGTGCCACCAGCACTGGGATTCGGTGGACCGGGGGCTACGAGCAGTACTTC. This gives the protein CATSTGIRWTGGYEQYF.

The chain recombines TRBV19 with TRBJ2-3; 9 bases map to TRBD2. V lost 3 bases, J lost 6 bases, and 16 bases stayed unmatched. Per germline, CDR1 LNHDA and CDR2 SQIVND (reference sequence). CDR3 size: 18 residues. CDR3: CASSINGPRSGSMDTQYF. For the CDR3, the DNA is TGTGCCAGTAGTATCAACGGCCCTCGTAGCGGGAGTATGGATACGCAGTATTTT.

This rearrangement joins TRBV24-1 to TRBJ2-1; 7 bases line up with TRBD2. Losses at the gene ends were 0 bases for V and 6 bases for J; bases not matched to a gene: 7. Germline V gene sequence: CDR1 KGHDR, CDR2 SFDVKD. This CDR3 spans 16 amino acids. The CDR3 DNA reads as TGTGCCACCAGTGATTTGTTGGGGGAGGGTCGCAATGAGCAGTTCTTC. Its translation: CATSDLLGEGRNEQFF.

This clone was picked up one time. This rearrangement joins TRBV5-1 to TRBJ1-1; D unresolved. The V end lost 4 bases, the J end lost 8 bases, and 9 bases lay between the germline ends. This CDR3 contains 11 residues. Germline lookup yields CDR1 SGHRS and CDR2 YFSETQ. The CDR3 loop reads CASSLNEEAFF. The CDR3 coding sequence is TGCGCCAGCAGCCTAAATGAGGAAGCTTTCTTT.

The DNA of the CDR3 is TGTGCCAGCATTACAGGGTTTCGCAACTATGGCTACACCTTC. This gives the protein CASITGFRNYGYTF. This sequence joins TRBV2 and TRBJ1-2; tentative D call: TRBD1 (6 bases). CDR1 is SNHLY and CDR2 is FYNNEI in the germline V gene. The CDR3 is 14 residues long. With 7 bases removed from V and 2 bases from J, the gap between germline ends came to 14 bases.

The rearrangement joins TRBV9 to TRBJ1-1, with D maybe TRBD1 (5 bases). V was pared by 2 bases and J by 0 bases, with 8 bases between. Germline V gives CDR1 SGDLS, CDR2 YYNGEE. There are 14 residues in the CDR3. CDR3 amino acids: CASSVTGLNTEAFF. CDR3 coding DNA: TGTGCCAGCAGCGTTACAGGCCTGAACACTGAAGCTTTCTTT.

The chain's CDR3 is CASSLNLRGTANEKLFF. The CDR3 nucleotides are TGTGCCAGCAGCTTAAACCTCCGGGGGACGGCTAATGAAAAACTGTTTTTT. V and J are TRBV7-9 and TRBJ1-4; a weak D match, TRBD1 (5 bases). The germline gives CDR1 SEHNR, CDR2 FQNEAQ (reference sequence). The CDR3 runs 17 residues. V was clipped by 2 bases and J by 3 bases, with 16 bases between them.

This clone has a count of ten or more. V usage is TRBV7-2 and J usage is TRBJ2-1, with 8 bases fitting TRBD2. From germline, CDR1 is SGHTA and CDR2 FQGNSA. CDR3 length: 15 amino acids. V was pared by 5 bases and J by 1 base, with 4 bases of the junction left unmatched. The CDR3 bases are TGTGCCAGCAGCACCGGGACTAGTTCCTACAATGAGCAGTTCTTC. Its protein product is CASSTGTSSYNEQFF.

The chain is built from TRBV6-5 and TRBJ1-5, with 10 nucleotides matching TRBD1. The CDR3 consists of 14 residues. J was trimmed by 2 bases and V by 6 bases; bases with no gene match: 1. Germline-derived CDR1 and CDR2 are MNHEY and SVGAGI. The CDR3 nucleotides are TGTGCCAGCAGCGGGACAGGGGGCAATCAGCCCCAGCATTTT. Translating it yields CASSGTGGNQPQHF.

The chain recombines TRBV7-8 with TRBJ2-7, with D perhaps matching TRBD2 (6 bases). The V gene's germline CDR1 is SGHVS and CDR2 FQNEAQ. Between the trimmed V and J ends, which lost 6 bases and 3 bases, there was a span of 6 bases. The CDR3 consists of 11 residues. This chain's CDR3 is CASRGLYEQYF. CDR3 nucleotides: TGTGCCAGCAGGGGACTCTACGAGCAGTACTTC.

CDR3 nucleotide sequence: TGCGCCAGCACCGCTGACAGGGGAAAATCCAAACTGTTTTTT. Translating it yields CASTADRGKSKLFF. This chain links TRBV5-1 with TRBJ1-4, with 8 bases fitting TRBD1. This CDR3 has 14 amino acids. Trimming took 6 bases from V and 11 from J; bases not matched to a gene: 12. Germline assignment: CDR1 SGHRS and CDR2 YFSETQ.

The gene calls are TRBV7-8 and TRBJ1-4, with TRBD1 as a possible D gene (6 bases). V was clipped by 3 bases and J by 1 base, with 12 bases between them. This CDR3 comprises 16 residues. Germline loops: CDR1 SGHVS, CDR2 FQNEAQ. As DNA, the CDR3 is TGTGCCAGCAGCTTTAGGGGGTCGGGAACTAATGAAAAACTGTTTTTT. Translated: CASSFRGSGTNEKLFF.

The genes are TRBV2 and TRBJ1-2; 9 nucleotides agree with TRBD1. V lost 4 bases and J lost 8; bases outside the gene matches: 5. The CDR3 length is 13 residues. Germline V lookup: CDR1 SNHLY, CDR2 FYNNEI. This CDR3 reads CASSADRGGGYTF. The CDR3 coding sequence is TGTGCCAGCAGTGCGGACAGGGGAGGAGGCTACACCTTC. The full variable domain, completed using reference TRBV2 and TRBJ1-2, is EPEVTQTPSHQVTQMGQEVILRCVPISNHLYFYWYRQILGQKVEFLVSFYNNEISEKSEIFDDQFSVERPDGSNFTLKIRSTKLEDSAMYFCASSADRGGGYTFGSGTRLTVV.

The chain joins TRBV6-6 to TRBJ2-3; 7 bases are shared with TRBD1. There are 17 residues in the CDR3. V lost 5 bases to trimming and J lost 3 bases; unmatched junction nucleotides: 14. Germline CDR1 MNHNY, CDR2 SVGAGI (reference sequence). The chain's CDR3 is CASSRDTTGLSTDTQYF. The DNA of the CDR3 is TGTGCCAGCAGTCGAGATACGACAGGGCTTTCAACAGATACGCAGTATTTT.

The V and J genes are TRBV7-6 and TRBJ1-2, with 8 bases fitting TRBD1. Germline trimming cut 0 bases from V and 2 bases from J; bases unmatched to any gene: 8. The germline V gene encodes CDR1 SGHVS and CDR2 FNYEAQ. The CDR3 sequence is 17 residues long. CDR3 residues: CASSLATGVGGNYGYTF. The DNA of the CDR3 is TGTGCCAGCAGCTTAGCGACAGGGGTCGGGGGAAACTATGGCTACACCTTC.

The CDR3 is CASTHGLAGNSQQFF. The CDR3 coding sequence is TGTGCCAGCACCCATGGACTAGCGGGAAATAGCCAGCAGTTCTTC. The V gene is TRBV27, the J gene TRBJ2-1, with 12 bases matching TRBD2. The CDR3 contains 15 residues. Germline V CDR1 and CDR2: MNHEY, SMNVEV (reference sequence). Losses at the gene ends were 7 bases for V and 11 bases for J; bases not matched to a gene: 12.

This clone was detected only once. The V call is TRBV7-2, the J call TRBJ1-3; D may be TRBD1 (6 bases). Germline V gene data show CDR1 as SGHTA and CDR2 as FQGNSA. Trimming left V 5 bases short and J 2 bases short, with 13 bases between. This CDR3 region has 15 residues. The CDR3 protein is CASSAGTPPGNTIYF. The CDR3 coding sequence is TGTGCCAGCAGCGCCGGGACACCGCCTGGAAACACCATATATTTT.

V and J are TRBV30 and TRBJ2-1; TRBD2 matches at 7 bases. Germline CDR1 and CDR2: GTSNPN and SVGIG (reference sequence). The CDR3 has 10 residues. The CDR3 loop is CSAGDNEQFF. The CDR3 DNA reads TGTTCGGCGGGAGACAATGAGCAGTTCTTC.